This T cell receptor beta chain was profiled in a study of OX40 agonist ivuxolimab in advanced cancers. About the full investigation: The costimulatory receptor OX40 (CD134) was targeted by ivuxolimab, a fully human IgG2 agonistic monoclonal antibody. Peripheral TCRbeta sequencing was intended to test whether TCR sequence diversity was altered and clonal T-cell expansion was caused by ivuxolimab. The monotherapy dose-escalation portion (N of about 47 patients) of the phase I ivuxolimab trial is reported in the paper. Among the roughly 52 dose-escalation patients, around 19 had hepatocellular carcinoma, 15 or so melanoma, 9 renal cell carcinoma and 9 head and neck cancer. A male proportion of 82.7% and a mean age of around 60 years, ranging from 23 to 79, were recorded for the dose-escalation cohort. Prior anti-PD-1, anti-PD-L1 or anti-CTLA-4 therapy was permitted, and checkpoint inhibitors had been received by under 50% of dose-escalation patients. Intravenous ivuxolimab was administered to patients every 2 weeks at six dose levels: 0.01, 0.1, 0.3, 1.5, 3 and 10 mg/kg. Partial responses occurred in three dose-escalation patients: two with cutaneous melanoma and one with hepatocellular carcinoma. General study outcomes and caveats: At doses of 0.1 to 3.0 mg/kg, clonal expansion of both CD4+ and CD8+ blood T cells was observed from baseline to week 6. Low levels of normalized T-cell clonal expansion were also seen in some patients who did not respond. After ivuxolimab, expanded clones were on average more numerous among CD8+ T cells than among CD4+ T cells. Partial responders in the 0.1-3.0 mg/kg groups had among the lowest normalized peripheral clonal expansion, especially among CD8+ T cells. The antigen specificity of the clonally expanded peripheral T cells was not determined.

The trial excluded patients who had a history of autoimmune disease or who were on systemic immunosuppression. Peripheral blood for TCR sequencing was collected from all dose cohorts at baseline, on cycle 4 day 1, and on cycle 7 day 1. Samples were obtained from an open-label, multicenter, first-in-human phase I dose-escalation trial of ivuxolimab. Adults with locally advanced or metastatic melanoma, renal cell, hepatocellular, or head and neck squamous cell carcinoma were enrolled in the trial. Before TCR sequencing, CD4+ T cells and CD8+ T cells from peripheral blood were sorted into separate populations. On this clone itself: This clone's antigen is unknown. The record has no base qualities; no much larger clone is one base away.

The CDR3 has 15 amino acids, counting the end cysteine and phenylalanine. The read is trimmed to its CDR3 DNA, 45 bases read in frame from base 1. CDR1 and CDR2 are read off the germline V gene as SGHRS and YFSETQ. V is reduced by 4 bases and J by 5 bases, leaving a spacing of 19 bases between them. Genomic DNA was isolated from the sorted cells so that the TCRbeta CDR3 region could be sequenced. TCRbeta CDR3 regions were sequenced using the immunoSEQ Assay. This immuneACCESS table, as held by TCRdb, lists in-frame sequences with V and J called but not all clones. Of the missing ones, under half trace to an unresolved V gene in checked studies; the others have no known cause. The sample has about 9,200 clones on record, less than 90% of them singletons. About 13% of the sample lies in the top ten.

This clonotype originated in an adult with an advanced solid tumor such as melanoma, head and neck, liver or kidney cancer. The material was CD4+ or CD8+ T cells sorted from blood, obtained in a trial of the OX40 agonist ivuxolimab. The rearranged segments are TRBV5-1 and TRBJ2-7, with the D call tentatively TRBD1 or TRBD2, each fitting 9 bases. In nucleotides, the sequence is TGCGCCAGCAGCCCTGGCGGGGGGGACAGGGACGAGCAGTACTTC. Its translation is CASSPGGGDRDEQYF.